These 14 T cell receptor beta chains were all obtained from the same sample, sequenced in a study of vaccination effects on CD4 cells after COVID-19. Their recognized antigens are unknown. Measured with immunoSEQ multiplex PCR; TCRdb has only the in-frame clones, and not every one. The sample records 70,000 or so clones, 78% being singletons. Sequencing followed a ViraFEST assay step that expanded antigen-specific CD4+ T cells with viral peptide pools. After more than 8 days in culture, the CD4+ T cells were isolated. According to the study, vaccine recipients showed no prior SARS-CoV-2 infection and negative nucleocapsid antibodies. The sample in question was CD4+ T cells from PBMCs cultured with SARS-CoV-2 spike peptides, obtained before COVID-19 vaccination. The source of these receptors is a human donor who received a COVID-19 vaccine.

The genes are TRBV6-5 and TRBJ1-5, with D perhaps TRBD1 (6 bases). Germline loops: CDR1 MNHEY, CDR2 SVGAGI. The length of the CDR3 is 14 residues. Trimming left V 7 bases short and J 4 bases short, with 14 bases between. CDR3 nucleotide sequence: TGTGCCAGCAATCCTCGGCAGGGGAATCAGCCCCAGCATTTT. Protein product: CASNPRQGNQPQHF.

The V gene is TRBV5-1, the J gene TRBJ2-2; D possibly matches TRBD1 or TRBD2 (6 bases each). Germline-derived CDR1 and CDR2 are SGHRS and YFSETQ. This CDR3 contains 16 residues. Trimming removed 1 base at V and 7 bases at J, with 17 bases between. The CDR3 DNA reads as TGCGCCAGCAGCTTGTTGTCCGGGGGCCAGGACGGGGAGCTGTTTTTT. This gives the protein CASSLLSGGQDGELFF.

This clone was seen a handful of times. The CDR3 sequence is CASRHSPRRGGPPHTDTQYF. In nucleotides, the CDR3 is TGCGCCAGCAGACATTCCCCAAGACGGGGGGGCCCACCCCACACAGATACGCAGTATTTT. V gene TRBV4-1 combines with J gene TRBJ2-3; 8 positions agree with TRBD2. Germline CDR1 MGHRA, CDR2 YSYEKL. The CDR3 has 20 residues. V was clipped by 6 bases and J by 2 bases; unmatched bases: 22.

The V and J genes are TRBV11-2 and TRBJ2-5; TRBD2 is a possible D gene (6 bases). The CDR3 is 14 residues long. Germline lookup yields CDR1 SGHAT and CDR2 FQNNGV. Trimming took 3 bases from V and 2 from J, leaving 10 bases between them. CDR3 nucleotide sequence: TGTGCCAGCAGCTTCGGGGCGGGGCAAGAGACCCAGTACTTC. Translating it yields CASSFGAGQETQYF. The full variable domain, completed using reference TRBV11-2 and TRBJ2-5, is EAGVAQSPRYKIIEKRQSVAFWCNPISGHATLYWYQQILGQGPKLLIQFQNNGVVDDSQLPKDRFSAERLKGVDSTLKIQPAKLEDSAVYLCASSFGAGQETQYFGPGTRLLVL.

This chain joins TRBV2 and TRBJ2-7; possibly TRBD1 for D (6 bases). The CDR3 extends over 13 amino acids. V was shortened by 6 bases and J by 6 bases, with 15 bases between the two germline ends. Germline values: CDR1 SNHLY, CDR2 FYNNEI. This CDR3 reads CASRVDSQTEQYV. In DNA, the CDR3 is TGTGCCAGCAGGGTGGACAGCCAAACCGAGCAGTACGTC.

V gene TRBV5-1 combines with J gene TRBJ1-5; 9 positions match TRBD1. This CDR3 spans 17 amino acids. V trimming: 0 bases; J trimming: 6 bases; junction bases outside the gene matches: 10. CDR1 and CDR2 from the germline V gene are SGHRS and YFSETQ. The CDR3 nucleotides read TGCGCCAGCAGCTTGGGACAACAGGGGGCGTCGGGTCAGCCCCAGCATTTT. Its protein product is CASSLGQQGASGQPQHF. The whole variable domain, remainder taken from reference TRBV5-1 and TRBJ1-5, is KAGVTQTPRYLIKTRGQQVTLSCSPISGHRSVSWYQQTPGQGLQFLFEYFSETQRNKGNFPGRFSGRQFSNSRSEMNVSTLELGDSALYLCASSLGQQGASGQPQHFGDGTRLSIL.

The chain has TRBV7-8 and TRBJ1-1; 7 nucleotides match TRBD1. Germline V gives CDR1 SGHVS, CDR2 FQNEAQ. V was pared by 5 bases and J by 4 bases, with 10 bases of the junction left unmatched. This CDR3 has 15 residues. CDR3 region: CASSLRTGSGTEAFF. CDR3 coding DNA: TGTGCCAGCAGCCTCAGGACAGGCTCGGGCACTGAAGCTTTCTTT.

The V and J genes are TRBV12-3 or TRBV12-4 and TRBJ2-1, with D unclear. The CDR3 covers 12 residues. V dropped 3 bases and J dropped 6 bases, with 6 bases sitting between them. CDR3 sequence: CASSFRFNEQFF. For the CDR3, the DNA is TGTGCCAGCAGTTTCAGGTTCAATGAGCAGTTCTTC.

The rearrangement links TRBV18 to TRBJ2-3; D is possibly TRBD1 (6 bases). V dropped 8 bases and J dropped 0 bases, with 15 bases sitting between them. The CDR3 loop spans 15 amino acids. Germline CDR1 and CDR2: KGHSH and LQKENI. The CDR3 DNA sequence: TGTGCCAGCAGCCGGGACATCGGGAGCACAGATACGCAGTATTTT. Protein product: CASSRDIGSTDTQYF.

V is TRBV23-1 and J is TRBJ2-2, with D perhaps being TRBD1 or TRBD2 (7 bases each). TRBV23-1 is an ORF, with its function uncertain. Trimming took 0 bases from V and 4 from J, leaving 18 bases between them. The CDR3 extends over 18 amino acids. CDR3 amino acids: CASSQSGGDRLITGELFF. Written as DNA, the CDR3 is TGCGCCAGCAGTCAATCGGGGGGGGACAGATTGATCACCGGGGAGCTGTTTTTT.

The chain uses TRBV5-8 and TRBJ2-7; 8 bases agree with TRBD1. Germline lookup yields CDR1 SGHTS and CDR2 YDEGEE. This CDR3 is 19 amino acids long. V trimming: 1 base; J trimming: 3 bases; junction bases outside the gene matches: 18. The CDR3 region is CASSLRIRTGNMALYEQYV. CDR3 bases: TGTGCCAGCAGCTTGAGAATCCGGACAGGGAATATGGCCCTCTACGAGCAGTACGTC.

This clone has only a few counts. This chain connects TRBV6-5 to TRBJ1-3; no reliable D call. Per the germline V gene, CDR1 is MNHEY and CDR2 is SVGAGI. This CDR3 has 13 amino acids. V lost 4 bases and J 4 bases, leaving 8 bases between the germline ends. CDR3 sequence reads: CASSSGGGNTIYF. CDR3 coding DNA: TGTGCCAGCAGTTCGGGAGGCGGAAACACCATATATTTT.

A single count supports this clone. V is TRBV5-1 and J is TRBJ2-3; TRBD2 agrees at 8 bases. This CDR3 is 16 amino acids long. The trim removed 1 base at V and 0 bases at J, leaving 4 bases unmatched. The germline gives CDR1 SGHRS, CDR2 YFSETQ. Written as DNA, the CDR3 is TGCGCCAGCAGCTTGACGGGGGGGGTAAGCACAGATACGCAGTATTTT. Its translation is CASSLTGGVSTDTQYF.

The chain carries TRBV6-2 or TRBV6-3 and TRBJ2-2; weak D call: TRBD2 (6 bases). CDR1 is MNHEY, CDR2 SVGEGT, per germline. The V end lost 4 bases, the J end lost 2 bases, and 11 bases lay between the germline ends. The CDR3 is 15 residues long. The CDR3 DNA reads TGTGCCAGCAGTTTGGGACTCTATAACACCGGGGAGCTGTTTTTT. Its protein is CASSLGLYNTGELFF.